A single sample gave rise to the 21 T cell receptor beta chains below, sequenced in a study of spatial heterogeneity in lung cancer. Described time point: sample taken at primary tumor resection. Sequencing of whole RNA from tumor, nontumor lung or frozen PBMC involved no sorting. TCRdb reanalysed the 5' RACE reads using MiXCR and keeps one entry per CDR3 protein. Of approximately 12,000 distinct CDR3 sequences detected, approximately 6.2% appear once; the ten largest clones hold under 13%. Sequences were derived from normal lung tissue next to the tumor, sampled at surgery. The source of these receptors is a male donor with early-stage non-small cell lung cancer.

Only a few counts were recorded for this clonotype. The J gene is TRBJ2-2, the V gene TRBV12-3 or TRBV12-4; D may be TRBD2 (5 bases). The CDR3 has 15 amino acids. The V end lost 7 bases, the J end lost 0 bases, and 12 bases lay between the germline ends. Here the CDR3 DNA reads TGTGCCAGCACCCCGGACTTCCCGAACACCGGGGAGCTGTTTTTT. Translated: CASTPDFPNTGELFF.

This clonotype has ten or more counts. The CDR3 DNA reads TGTGCCAGCAGCTTGATCTCCTACGAGCAGTACTTC. As protein: CASSLISYEQYF. The chain carries TRBV5-6 and TRBJ2-7; no reliable D call. V lost 1 base to trimming and J lost 0 bases, with 2 bases between them. The CDR3 contains 12 residues. Germline CDR1 reads SGHDT; CDR2 reads YYEEEE.

This clonotype has at least ten counts. The V gene is TRBV29-1, the J gene TRBJ1-2; D is unresolved. The V and J ends lost 5 bases and 0 bases respectively, with 10 bases between them. Looked up from germline, CDR1 is SQVTM and CDR2 is ANQGSEA. The CDR3 is 13 amino acids. Here the CDR3 reads CSVKAGANYGYTF. The CDR3 nucleotides read TGCAGCGTTAAGGCCGGAGCTAACTATGGCTACACCTTC.

This clonotype was observed at least ten times. This chain connects TRBV10-1 to TRBJ2-2, with 8 bases matching TRBD2. V gave up 5 bases and J gave up 5 bases; unmatched junction bases: 4. There are 14 residues in the CDR3. The germline V gene has CDR1 WNHNN and CDR2 SYGVQD (reference sequence). The CDR3 region is CASSSGSVTGELFF. The DNA of the CDR3 is TGCGCCAGCAGTAGCGGGAGTGTGACCGGGGAGCTGTTTTTT.

Judged by abundance, this clonotype is medium-sized. This chain connects TRBV24-1 to TRBJ2-3; D remains ambiguous. CDR3 length: 12 residues. Looked up from germline, CDR1 is KGHDR and CDR2 is SFDVKD. V was pared by 6 bases and J by 6 bases, with 9 bases between. This chain's CDR3 is CATSRSLDTQYF. The CDR3 nucleotides are TGTGCCACCAGTCGTTCTTTGGATACGCAGTATTTT.

This clonotype has a count of ten or more. The chain uses TRBV7-9 and TRBJ1-1; TRBD1 matches at 10 bases. This CDR3 has 14 residues. Germline V lookup: CDR1 SEHNR, CDR2 FQNEAQ (reference sequence). The ends lost 4 bases at V and 4 bases at J; junction bases unmatched: 3. CDR3 DNA: TGTGCCAGCAGCTATGGACAGGGGGGCACTGAAGCTTTCTTT. As protein: CASSYGQGGTEAFF.

The chain has TRBV27 and TRBJ2-6; 7 bases agree with TRBD1. Germline lookup yields CDR1 MNHEY and CDR2 SMNVEV (reference sequence). Losses at the gene ends were 5 bases for V and 0 bases for J; bases not matched to a gene: 7. The CDR3 consists of 17 residues. The CDR3 is CASSPRDSDSGANVLTF. CDR3 in DNA: TGTGCCAGCAGTCCCCGGGACAGTGACTCTGGGGCCAACGTCCTGACTTTC.

CDR3 in DNA: TGTGCCAGCAGTGATCTGTACAACACAGATACGCAGTATTTT. It translates to CASSDLYNTDTQYF. V usage is TRBV6-1 and J usage is TRBJ2-3; no reliable D call. The germline CDR1 and CDR2 sequences are MNHNS and SASEGT. The CDR3 runs to 14 residues. V was shortened by 3 bases and J by 2 bases, with 9 bases between the two germline ends.

This clonotype is medium-sized (0.01 to 0.1%) within its sample. J is TRBJ2-7 and V is TRBV14, with D uncertain. This CDR3 is 19 amino acids long. Germline-derived CDR1 and CDR2 are SGHDN and FVKESK. V was pared by 4 bases and J by 5 bases, with 30 bases between. The CDR3: CASSPIDGIILPIGDEQYF. The CDR3 bases are TGTGCCAGCAGCCCCATAGATGGGATTATACTCCCAATTGGAGACGAGCAGTACTTC.

In its sample, this clonotype was seen many times. The chain links TRBV9 to TRBJ2-1, with 11 nucleotides matching TRBD2. Trimming cost V 3 bases and J 6 bases; bases outside gene matches: 5. The germline gives CDR1 SGDLS, CDR2 YYNGEE. This CDR3 comprises 15 residues. The CDR3 protein is CASSELAGDPNEQFF. The CDR3 DNA follows: TGTGCCAGCAGCGAACTAGCGGGAGACCCCAATGAGCAGTTCTTC.

This clonotype was picked up many times. The chain couples TRBV12-3 or TRBV12-4 to TRBJ2-3; 7 bases align to TRBD1. The CDR3 has 13 amino acids. V lost 5 bases to trimming and J lost 5 bases; unmatched junction nucleotides: 4. The CDR3 nucleotides read TGTGCCAGCAGTGAAACAGGGGAAGATACGCAGTATTTT. It is translated as CASSETGEDTQYF.

Comments on this clonotype: A much larger clone differs by one base, so this may be a read error. The chain is built from TRBV6-5 and TRBJ2-1, with a tentative D call TRBD1 (6 bases). Germline V gene sequence: CDR1 MNHEY, CDR2 SVGAGI. The CDR3 consists of 16 residues. The CDR3 loop is CASSKLQGRSYDEQFF. In DNA, the CDR3 is TGTGCCAGCAGTAAGTTACAGGGTCGTTCCTACGATGAGCAGTTCTTC.

The chain joins TRBV20-1 to TRBJ2-5; TRBD2 aligns across 7 bases. Unmatched junction bases numbered 7, after V lost 5 bases and J lost 1 base. The CDR3 length is 14 residues. Germline V CDR1 and CDR2: DFQATT, SNEGSKA (reference sequence). CDR3 region: CSASKLALQETQYF. The CDR3 DNA sequence: TGCAGTGCTTCTAAACTAGCGCTCCAAGAGACCCAGTACTTC.

This clonotype was counted a few times. The chain employs TRBV3-1 and TRBJ1-5; no clear D gene. Trimming removed 0 bases at V and 9 bases at J, with 12 bases between. CDR1 and CDR2 (germline): LGHDT, YNNKEL (reference sequence). This CDR3 spans 14 amino acids. DNA for the CDR3: TGTGCCAGCAGCCAAGACAGCCATAATAGGCCCCAGCATTTT. It translates to CASSQDSHNRPQHF.

In this sample, this clonotype turned up many times. The chain is built from TRBV3-1 and TRBJ1-1; maybe TRBD1 (5 bases). The germline V gene has CDR1 LGHDT and CDR2 YNNKEL (reference sequence). This CDR3 comprises 14 residues. V dropped 6 bases and J dropped 11 bases, with 22 bases sitting between them. CDR3 sequence reads: CASRSSEGSGSAFF. The CDR3 region has the DNA TGTGCCAGCAGATCCTCCGAGGGGTCGGGGTCGGCTTTCTTT.

A few counts support this clonotype. This chain joins TRBV6-5 and TRBJ2-2; no reliable D call. The CDR3 is 12 residues long. Germline CDR1 and CDR2: MNHEY and SVGAGI. Trimming removed 6 bases at V and 4 bases at J, with 6 bases between. The CDR3 coding sequence is TGTGCCAGCAGCCCCACCACCGGGGAGCTGTTTTTT. Its protein product is CASSPTTGELFF.

This clonotype is labeled as medium-sized. CDR3 protein: CASSIGTPRYNEQFF. CDR3 nucleotides: TGTGCCAGTAGTATTGGGACGCCCCGATACAATGAGCAGTTCTTC. J is TRBJ2-1 and V is TRBV19; either TRBD1 or TRBD2 may fit D (5 bases each). V shed 3 bases and J shed 4 bases, with 13 bases lying between them. Germline CDR1 is LNHDA and CDR2 is SQIVND (reference sequence). The CDR3 sequence is 15 residues long.

This clonotype has at least ten counts. The chain couples TRBV18 to TRBJ2-3; D unresolved. The V gene lost 3 bases and the J gene lost 0 bases, with 4 bases spanning the gap. The length of the CDR3 is 13 residues. Looked up from germline, CDR1 is KGHSH and CDR2 is LQKENI. The CDR3 sequence: CASSPSSTDTQYF. DNA of the CDR3: TGTGCCAGCTCACCTTCGAGCACAGATACGCAGTATTTT.

There are a few counts of this clonotype. This chain links TRBV12-3 or TRBV12-4 with TRBJ2-7; 9 nucleotides agree with TRBD1. The CDR3 sequence is 14 residues long. The junction had 7 bases not matched to a gene; V was cut back by 6 bases and J by 4 bases. The CDR3 loop reads CASRSQGARYEQYF. The CDR3 nucleotides read TGTGCCAGCAGGTCACAGGGGGCGCGATACGAGCAGTACTTC.

This clonotype showed up many times. V gene TRBV28 combines with J gene TRBJ2-3; TRBD2 agrees at 9 bases. Germline V gene sequence: CDR1 MDHEN, CDR2 SYDVKM. CDR3 length: 17 residues. V lost 4 bases, J lost 2 bases, and 10 bases stayed unmatched. The CDR3 DNA is TGTGCCAGCAGTTCGCCCCTAAGACTAGCGGACACAGATACGCAGTATTTT. Protein: CASSSPLRLADTDTQYF. The full variable domain, its missing parts supplied by reference TRBV28 and TRBJ2-3, is DVKVTQSSRYLVKRTGEKVFLECVQDMDHENMFWYRQDPGLGLRLIYFSYDVKMKEKGDIPEGYSVSREKKERFSLILESASTNQTSMYLCASSSPLRLADTDTQYFGPGTRLTVL.

V and J are TRBV30 and TRBJ2-7; D possibly uses TRBD1 or TRBD2 (5 bases each). CDR1 and CDR2 (germline): GTSNPN, SVGIG (reference sequence). V was trimmed by 7 bases and J by 3 bases, leaving 13 bases between them. This CDR3 contains 12 residues. CDR3 nucleotide sequence: TGTGCCTCCCACCCTGGGGGCTACGAGCAGTACTTC. Amino acids: CASHPGGYEQYF.